This T cell receptor beta chain emerged from a study of human T cells and chemical hapten exposure. Study-wide context: Epicutaneous patch tests delivered 0.01% DPC to the upper back, with evaluation at 6 days.

Germline V CDR1 and CDR2: LGHDT, YNNKEL (reference sequence). The CDR3 consists of 14 residues. The germline V and J ends were trimmed by 4 bases and 0 bases, with 7 bases remaining between them. Using its own MiXCR run on the RACE reads, TCRdb lists one record per CDR3 protein. The data show approximately 400,000 distinct CDR3 sequences, roughly 4.6% seen once. This clonotype was recorded many times. Its antigen is unknown. Time point in this sample: pre-sensitization, week 0. Treatment reported: therapeutic diphenylcyclopropenone sensitization with weekly scalp DPC. Points from the study as a whole: The number of TCRs above 1 in 1000 frequency did not change after DPC sensitization.

This chain joins TRBV3-1 and TRBJ2-1; weak D call: TRBD1 (5 bases). Here the sequenced sample was whole blood, taken in connection with sensitization to the hapten diphenylcyclopropenone (DPC). The TCR sequence derives from a woman between 50 and 59 years old with alopecia areata. Some clones in this sample may be carry-over from other donors' samples. Here the CDR3 DNA reads TGTGCCAGCAGCCGACAGAGCTCCTACAATGAGCAGTTCTTC. Its translation: CASSRQSSYNEQFF.